The source of this T cell receptor (beta chain) is a study of OX40 agonist ivuxolimab in advanced cancers. Study as a whole: A mean age of about 56 years, range roughly 23 to 85, was recorded, and roughly 80% were male. Overall study results and limits: Expanded peripheral T-cell antigen specificity went undetermined. Dosing at 0.1 to 3.0 mg/kg was accompanied by clonal expansion of CD4+ and CD8+ blood T cells by week 6.

The CDR3 sequence is 18 residues long. V shed 3 bases, J shed 3 bases, and the junction held 11 bases outside the gene matches. Germline CDR1 reads SQVTM; CDR2 reads ANQGSEA. Libraries were prepared by immunoSEQ multiplex PCR; TCRdb keeps only in-frame clonotypes and omits some of them. This sample has roughly 67,000 clones, with around nine tenths found just once. Samples were taken at baseline and on day 1 of cycles 4 and 7. A note on this clone: Its target is not known.

The clonotype comes from an adult with an advanced solid tumor such as melanoma, head and neck, liver or kidney cancer. The chain has TRBV29-1 and TRBJ2-3; 14 nucleotides agree with TRBD2. The sequenced sample was CD4+ or CD8+ T cells sorted from blood, obtained in a trial of the OX40 agonist ivuxolimab. This CDR3 reads CSVETPGTSGSLTDTQYF. CDR3 sequence (DNA): TGCAGCGTTGAGACCCCCGGGACTAGCGGGAGTTTGACAGATACGCAGTATTTT.